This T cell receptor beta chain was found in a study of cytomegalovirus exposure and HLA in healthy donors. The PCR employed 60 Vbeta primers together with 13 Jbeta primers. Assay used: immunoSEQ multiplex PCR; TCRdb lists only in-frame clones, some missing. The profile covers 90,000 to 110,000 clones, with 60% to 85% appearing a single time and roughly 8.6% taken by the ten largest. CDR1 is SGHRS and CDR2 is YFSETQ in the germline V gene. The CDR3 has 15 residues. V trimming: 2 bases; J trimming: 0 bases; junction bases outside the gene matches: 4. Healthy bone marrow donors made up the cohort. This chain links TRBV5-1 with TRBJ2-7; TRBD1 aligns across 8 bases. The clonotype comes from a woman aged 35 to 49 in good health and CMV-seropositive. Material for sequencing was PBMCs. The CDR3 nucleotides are TGCGCCAGCAGCTTTGTACAGGGGGGCTCCTACGAGCAGTACTTC. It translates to CASSFVQGGSYEQYF.